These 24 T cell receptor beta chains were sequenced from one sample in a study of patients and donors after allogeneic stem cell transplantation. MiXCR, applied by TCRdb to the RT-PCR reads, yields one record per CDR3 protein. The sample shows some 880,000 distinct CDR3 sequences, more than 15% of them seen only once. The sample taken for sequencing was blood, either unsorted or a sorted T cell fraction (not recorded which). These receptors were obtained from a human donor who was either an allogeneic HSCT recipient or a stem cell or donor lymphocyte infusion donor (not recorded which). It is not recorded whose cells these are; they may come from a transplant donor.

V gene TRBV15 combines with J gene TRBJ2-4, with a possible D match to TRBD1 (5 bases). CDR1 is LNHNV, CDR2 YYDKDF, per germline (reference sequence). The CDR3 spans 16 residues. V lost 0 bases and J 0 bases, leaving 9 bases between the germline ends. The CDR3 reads CATSRDQGIAKNIQYF. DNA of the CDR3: TGTGCCACCAGCAGAGATCAGGGCATAGCCAAAAACATTCAGTACTTC.

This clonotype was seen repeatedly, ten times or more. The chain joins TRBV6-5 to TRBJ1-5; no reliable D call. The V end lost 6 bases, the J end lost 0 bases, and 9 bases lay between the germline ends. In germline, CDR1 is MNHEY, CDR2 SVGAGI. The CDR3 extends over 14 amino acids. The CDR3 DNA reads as TGTGCCAGCAGCTCCCCGGGTAGCAATCAGCCCCAGCATTTT. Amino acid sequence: CASSSPGSNQPQHF.

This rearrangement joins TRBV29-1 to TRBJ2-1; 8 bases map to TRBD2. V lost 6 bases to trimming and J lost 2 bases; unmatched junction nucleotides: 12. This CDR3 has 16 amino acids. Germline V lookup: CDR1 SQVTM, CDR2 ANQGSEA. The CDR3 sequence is CSVGGLERGTYNEQFF. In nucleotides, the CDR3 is TGCAGCGTGGGGGGTCTGGAGCGGGGGACCTACAATGAGCAGTTCTTC.

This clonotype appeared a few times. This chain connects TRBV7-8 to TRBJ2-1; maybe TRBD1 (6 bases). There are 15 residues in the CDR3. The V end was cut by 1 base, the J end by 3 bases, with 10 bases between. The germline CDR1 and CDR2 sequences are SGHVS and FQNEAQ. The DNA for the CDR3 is TGTGCCAGCAGCTTAGGTCGGACAGTCTACAATGAGCAGTTCTTC. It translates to CASSLGRTVYNEQFF. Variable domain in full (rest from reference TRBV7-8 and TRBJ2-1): GAGVSQSPRYKVAKRGQDVALRCDPISGHVSLFWYQQALGQGPEFLTYFQNEAQLDKSGLPSDRFFAERPEGSVSTLKIQRTQQEDSAVYLCASSLGRTVYNEQFFGPGTRLTVL.

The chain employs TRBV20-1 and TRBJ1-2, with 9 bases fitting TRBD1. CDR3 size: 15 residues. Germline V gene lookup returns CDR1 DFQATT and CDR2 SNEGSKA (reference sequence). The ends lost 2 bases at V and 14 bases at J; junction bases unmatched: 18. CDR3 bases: TGCAGTGCTAGAAATACAGGGGGCAATAGGAGAGCGAGGACCTTC. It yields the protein CSARNTGGNRRARTF.

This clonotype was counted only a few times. The CDR3 loop is CASSQAGTPVYEQYF. CDR3 nucleotide sequence: TGCGCCAGCAGCCAAGCCGGGACACCCGTCTACGAGCAGTACTTC. The V call is TRBV4-1, the J call TRBJ2-7; D may be TRBD1 (6 bases). Germline V lookup: CDR1 MGHRA, CDR2 YSYEKL. This CDR3 has 15 residues. The germline V and J ends were trimmed by 1 base and 3 bases, with 13 bases remaining between them.

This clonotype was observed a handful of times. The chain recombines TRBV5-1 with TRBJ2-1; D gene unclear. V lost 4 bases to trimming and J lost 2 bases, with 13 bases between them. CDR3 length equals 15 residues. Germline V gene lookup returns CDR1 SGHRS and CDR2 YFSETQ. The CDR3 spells CASSTRRVPYNEQFF. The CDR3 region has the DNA TGCGCCAGCAGCACCAGAAGAGTGCCCTACAATGAGCAGTTCTTC. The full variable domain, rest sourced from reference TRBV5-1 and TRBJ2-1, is KAGVTQTPRYLIKTRGQQVTLSCSPISGHRSVSWYQQTPGQGLQFLFEYFSETQRNKGNFPGRFSGRQFSNSRSEMNVSTLELGDSALYLCASSTRRVPYNEQFFGPGTRLTVL.

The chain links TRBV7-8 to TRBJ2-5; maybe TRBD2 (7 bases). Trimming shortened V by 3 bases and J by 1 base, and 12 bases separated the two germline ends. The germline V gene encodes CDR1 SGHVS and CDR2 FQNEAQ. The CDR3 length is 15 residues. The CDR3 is CASSFQAGAQETQYF. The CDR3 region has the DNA TGTGCCAGCAGCTTTCAGGCGGGGGCCCAAGAGACCCAGTACTTC. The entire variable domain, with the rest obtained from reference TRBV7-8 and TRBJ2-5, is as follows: GAGVSQSPRYKVAKRGQDVALRCDPISGHVSLFWYQQALGQGPEFLTYFQNEAQLDKSGLPSDRFFAERPEGSVSTLKIQRTQQEDSAVYLCASSFQAGAQETQYFGPGTRLLVL.

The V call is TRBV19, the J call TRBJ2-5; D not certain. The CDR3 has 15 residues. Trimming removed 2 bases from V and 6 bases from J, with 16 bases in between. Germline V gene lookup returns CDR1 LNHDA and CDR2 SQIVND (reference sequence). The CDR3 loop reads CASSISAGPQKTQYF. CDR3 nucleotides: TGTGCCAGTAGTATATCGGCAGGCCCTCAGAAGACCCAGTACTTC.

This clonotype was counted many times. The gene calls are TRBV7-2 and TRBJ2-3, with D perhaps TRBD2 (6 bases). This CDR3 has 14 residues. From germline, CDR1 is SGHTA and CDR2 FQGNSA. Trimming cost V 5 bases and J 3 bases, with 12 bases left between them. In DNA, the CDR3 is TGTGCCAGCAGCCTAGGGACTTGGACAGATACGCAGTATTTT. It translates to CASSLGTWTDTQYF.

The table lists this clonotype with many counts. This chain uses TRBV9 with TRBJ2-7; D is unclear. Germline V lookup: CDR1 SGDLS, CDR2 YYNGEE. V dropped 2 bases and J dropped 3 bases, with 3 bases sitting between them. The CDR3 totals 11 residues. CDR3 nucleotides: TGTGCCAGCAGCGTGGGCTACGAGCAGTACTTC. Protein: CASSVGYEQYF.

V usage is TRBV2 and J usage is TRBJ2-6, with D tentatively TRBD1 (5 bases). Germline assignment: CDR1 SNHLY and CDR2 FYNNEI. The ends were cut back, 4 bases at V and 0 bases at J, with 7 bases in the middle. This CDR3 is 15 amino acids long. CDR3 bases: TGTGCCAGCAGTGCGGACAACTCTGGGGCCAACGTCCTGACTTTC. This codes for CASSADNSGANVLTF.

The CDR3 spells CASSYLGQSYEQYF. The CDR3 DNA is TGTGCCAGCAGTTACCTGGGACAGAGCTACGAGCAGTACTTC. This chain uses TRBV6-5 with TRBJ2-7; TRBD1 matches at 7 bases. The CDR3 contains 14 residues. J was trimmed by 3 bases and V by 2 bases; bases with no gene match: 4. Per germline, CDR1 MNHEY and CDR2 SVGAGI.

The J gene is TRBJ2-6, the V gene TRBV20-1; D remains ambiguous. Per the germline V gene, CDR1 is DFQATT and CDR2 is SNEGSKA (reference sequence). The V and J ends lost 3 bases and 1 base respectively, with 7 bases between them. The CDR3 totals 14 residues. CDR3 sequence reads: CSASRASGANVLTF. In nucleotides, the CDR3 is TGCAGTGCTAGTAGGGCGTCTGGGGCCAACGTCCTGACTTTC.

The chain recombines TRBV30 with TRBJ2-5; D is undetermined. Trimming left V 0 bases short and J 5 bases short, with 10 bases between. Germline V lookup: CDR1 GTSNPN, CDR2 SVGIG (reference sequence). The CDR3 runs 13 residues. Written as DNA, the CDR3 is TGTGCCTGGAGTGTACTGGGTCCCGAGACCCAGTACTTC. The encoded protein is CAWSVLGPETQYF. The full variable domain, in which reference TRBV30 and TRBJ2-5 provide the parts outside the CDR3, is SQTIHQWPATLVQPVGSPLSLECTVEGTSNPNLYWYRQAAGRGLQLLFYSVGIGQISSEVPQNLSASRPQDRQFILSSKKLLLSDSGFYLCAWSVLGPETQYFGPGTRLLVL.

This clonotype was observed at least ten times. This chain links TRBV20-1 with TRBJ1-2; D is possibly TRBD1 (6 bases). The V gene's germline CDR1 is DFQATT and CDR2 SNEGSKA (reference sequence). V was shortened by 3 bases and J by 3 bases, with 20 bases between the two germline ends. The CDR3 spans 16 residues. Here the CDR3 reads CSARQSPRDNYYGYTF. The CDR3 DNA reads TGCAGTGCTAGGCAAAGCCCCCGGGACAACTACTATGGCTACACCTTC.

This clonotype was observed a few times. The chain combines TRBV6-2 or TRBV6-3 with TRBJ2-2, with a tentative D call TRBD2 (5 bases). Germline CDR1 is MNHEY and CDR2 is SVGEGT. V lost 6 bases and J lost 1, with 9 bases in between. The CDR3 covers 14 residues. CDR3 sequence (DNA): TGTGCCAGCAGGACCGGGGTGAACACCGGGGAGCTGTTTTTT. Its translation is CASRTGVNTGELFF.

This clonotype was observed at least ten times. Here the CDR3 reads CASRGGAETQYF. As DNA, the CDR3 is TGTGCCAGCAGAGGGGGGGCAGAGACCCAGTACTTC. The J gene is TRBJ2-5, the V gene TRBV12-3 or TRBV12-4, with D perhaps matching TRBD2 (7 bases). This CDR3 is built from 12 residues. Trimming left V 6 bases short and J 4 bases short, with 9 bases between.

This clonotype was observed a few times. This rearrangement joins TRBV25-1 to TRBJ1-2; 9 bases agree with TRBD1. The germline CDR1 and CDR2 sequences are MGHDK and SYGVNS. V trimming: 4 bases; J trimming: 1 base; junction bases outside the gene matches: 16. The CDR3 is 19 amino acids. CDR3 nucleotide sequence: TGTGCCAGCAGTGGACGGGACAGGGACCCTTGGAGGAATAACTATGGCTACACCTTC. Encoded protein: CASSGRDRDPWRNNYGYTF.

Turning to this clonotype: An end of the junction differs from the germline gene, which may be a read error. CDR3: CASTQIAGASYEQYF. The CDR3 DNA reads as TGTGCCAGCACCCAAATAGCGGGGGCGTCCTACGAGCAGTACTTC. The chain employs TRBV3-1 and TRBJ2-7; 9 nucleotides match TRBD2. The CDR3 has 15 amino acids. Germline CDR1 is LGHDT and CDR2 is YNNKEL (reference sequence).

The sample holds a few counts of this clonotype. This CDR3 is CASSSGRQVTDTQYF. DNA for the CDR3: TGCGCCAGCAGCTCGGGACGTCAGGTCACAGATACGCAGTATTTT. This rearrangement joins TRBV5-1 to TRBJ2-3; tentatively, D is TRBD1 or TRBD2 (5 bases each). Deletions cut 3 bases from V and 2 bases from J, with 13 bases between. CDR1 SGHRS and CDR2 YFSETQ come from the germline V gene. This CDR3 contains 15 residues.

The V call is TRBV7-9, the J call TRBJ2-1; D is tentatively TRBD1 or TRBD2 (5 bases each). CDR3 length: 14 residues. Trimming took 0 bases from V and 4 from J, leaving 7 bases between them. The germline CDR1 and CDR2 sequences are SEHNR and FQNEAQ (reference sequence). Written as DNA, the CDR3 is TGTGCCAGCAGCTTAGCGGGGGATTACAATGAGCAGTTCTTC. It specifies CASSLAGDYNEQFF.

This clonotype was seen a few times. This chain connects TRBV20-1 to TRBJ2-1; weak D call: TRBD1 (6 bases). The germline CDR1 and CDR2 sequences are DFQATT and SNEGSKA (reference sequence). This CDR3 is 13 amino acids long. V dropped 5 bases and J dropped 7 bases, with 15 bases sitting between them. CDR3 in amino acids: CSAGLGGQNEQFF. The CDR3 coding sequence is TGCAGTGCTGGATTAGGGGGTCAAAATGAGCAGTTCTTC.

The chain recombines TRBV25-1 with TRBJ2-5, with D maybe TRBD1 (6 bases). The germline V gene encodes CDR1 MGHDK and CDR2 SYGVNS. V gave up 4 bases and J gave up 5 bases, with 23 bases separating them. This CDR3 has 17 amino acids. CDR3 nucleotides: TGTGCCAGCAGTGGGTTGGGCAGGGACAATTTGGGGGAGACCCAGTACTTC. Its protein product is CASSGLGRDNLGETQYF.